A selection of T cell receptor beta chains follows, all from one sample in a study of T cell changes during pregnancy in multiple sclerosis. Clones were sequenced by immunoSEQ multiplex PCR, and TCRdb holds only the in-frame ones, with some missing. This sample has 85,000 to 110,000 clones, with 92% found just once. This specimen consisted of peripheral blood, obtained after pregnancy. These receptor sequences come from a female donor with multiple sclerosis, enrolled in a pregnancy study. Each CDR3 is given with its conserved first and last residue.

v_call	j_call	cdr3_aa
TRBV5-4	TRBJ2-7	CASSFRGSYEQYF
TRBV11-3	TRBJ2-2	CASSQTPGGGELFF
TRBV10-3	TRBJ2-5	CAISVATGGAETQYF
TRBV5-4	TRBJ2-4	CASSLPGQGRIMNF
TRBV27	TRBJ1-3	CASSSPGLGNTIYF
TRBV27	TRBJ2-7	CASSFWASGAYEQYF
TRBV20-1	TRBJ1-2	CSARDQRGYTF
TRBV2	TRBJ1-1	CASGGQLGTEAFF
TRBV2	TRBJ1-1	CASSVPGQGPVPRGTEAFF
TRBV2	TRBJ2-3	CASSFSRGGTDTQYF
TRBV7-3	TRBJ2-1	CASSRDRGPNEQFF
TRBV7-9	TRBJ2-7	CASSSTGRSYEQYF
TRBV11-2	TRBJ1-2	CASSLTSGQGHGYTF
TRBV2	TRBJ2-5	CASERSSETQYF
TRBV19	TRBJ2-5	CASSIAGTSGQETQYF
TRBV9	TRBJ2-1	CASSAPGQGVWASYNEQFF
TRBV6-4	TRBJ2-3	CASSDSEGADTQYF
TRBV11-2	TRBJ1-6	CASSFGISWRTYNSPLHF
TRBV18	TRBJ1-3	CASSPRTGGEYSGNTIYF
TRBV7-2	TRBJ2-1	CASSLAVGPGYNEQFF
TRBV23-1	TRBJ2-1	CASSQVDHAGGSYNEQFF
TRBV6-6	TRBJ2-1	CASSGTSGGLNNEQFF
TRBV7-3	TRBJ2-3	CASSPEGRGADTQYF
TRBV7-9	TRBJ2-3	CASSSTGKGTDTQYF
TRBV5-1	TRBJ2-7	CASSLATAPYEQYF
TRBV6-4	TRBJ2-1	CASSVAGGSYNEQFF
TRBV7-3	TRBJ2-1	CASSLSGSYNEQFF
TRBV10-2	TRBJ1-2	CASSEKDRATF
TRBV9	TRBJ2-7	CASSVWGGADEQYF
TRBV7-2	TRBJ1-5	CASSPGGLGNQPQHF
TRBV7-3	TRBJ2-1	CASSSSTDRSSYNEQFF
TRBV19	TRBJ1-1	CASSLGSDRRPTLIMNTEAFF
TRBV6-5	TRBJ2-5	CASSYSTREQETQYF
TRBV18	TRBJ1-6	CASSPPYRGRDSPLHF
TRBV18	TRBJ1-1	CASSPPGTGGNTEAFF
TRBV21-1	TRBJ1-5	CASSTLRDRGNQPQHF
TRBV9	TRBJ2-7	CASSPGFYEQYF
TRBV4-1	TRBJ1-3	CASSFQGTPGNTIYF
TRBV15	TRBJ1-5	CATSRDLGPGRHF
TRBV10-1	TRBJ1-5	CATVGSGQPQHF
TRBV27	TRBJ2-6	CASSSRGLAGGSSGANVLTF
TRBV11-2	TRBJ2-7	CASSLVASGSYEQYF
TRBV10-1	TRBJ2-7	CASLGQPFIRQYF
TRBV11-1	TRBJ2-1	CASSLYRASLSYNEQFF
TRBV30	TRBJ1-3	CAWSAGAPGSGNTIYF
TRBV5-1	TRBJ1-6	CASSLTVENSPLHF
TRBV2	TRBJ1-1	CASSAATGATEAFF
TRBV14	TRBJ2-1	CASSHQRGGINEQFF
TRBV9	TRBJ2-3	CASSALDTQYF
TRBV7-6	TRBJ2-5	CASSLAPQTTGYF
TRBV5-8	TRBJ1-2	CASSPTGRLGYTF
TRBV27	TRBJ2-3	CASSPSTDTQYF
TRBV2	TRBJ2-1	CASTPSGRSLSYNEQFF
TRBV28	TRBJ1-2	CASSERNYGYTF